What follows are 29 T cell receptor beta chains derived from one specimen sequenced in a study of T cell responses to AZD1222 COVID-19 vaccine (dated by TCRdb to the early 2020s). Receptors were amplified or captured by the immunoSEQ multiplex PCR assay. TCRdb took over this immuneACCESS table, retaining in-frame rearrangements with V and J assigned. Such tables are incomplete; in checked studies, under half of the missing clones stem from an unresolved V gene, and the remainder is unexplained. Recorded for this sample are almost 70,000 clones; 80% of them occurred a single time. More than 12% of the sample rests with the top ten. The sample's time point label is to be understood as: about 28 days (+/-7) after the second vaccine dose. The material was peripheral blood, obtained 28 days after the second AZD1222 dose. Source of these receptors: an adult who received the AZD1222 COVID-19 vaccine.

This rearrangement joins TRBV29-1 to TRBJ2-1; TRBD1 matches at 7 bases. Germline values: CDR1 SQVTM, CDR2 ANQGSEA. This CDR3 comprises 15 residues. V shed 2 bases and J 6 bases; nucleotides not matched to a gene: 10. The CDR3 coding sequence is TGCAGCGTTGAACCACAGGGGTCGCACCTCAATGAGCAGTTCTTC. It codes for CSVEPQGSHLNEQFF.

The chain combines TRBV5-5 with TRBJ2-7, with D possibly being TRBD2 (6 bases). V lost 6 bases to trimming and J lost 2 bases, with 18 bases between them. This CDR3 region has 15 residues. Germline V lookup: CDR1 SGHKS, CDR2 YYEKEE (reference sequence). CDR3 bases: TGTGCCAGCACTCCCGGGGGAGCCCTCCCCTACGAGCAGTACTTC. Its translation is CASTPGGALPYEQYF.

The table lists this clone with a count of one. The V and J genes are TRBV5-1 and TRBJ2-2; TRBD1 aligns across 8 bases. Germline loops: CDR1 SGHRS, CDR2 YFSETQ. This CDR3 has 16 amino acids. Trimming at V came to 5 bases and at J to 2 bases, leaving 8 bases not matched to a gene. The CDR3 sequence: CASRETGASNTGELFF. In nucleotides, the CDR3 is TGCGCCAGCAGAGAGACAGGGGCTTCTAACACCGGGGAGCTGTTTTTT.

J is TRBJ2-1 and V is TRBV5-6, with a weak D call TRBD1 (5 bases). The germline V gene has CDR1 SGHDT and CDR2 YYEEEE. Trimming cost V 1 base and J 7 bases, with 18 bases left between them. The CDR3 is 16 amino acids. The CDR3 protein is CASSLRVWQGRNEQFF. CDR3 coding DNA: TGTGCCAGCAGCTTGAGAGTTTGGCAGGGAAGGAATGAGCAGTTCTTC.

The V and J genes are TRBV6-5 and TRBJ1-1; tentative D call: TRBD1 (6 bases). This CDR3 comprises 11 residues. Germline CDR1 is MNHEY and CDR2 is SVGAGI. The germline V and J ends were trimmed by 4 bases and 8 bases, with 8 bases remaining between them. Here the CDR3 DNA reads TGTGCCAGCAGTTTAGGACAGGAAGCTTTCTTT. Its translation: CASSLGQEAFF.

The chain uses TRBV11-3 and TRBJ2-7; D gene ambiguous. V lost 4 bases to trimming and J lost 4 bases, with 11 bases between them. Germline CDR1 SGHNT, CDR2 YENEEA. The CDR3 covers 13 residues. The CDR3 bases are TGTGCCAGCAGCTCCAGGAACGGGTACGAGCAGTACTTC. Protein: CASSSRNGYEQYF.

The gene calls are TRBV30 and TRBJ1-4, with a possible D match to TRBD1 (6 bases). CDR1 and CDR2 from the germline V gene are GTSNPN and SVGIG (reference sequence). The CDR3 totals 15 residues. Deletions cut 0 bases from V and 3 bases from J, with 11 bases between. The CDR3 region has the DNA TGTGCCTGGAGTGTTCGGGGGGCCTCTAATGAAAAACTGTTTTTT. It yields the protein CAWSVRGASNEKLFF.

CDR3 residues: CATSRDQNSGNTIYF. The CDR3 DNA reads as TGTGCCACCAGCAGAGATCAGAACTCTGGAAACACCATATATTTT. This chain connects TRBV15 to TRBJ1-3; D unresolved. The CDR3 has 15 residues. Trimming took 0 bases from V and 0 from J, leaving 6 bases between them. Germline CDR1 and CDR2: LNHNV and YYDKDF (reference sequence).

CDR3 region: CASRVSGGDDTGELFF. In DNA form, the CDR3 reads TGTGCCAGCAGGGTATCAGGGGGAGATGACACCGGGGAGCTGTTTTTT. The chain has TRBV6-6 and TRBJ2-2, with 7 bases aligning to TRBD1. This CDR3 is built from 16 residues. Germline loops: CDR1 MNHNY, CDR2 SVGAGI (reference sequence). V trimming: 6 bases; J trimming: 3 bases; junction bases outside the gene matches: 10.

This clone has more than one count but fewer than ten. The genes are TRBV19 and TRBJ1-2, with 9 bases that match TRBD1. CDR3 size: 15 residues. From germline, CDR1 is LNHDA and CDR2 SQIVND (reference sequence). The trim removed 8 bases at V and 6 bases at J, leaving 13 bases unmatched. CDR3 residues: CASRPLPDRGDGYTF. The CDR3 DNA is TGTGCCAGTCGCCCCCTCCCGGACAGGGGTGATGGCTACACCTTC.

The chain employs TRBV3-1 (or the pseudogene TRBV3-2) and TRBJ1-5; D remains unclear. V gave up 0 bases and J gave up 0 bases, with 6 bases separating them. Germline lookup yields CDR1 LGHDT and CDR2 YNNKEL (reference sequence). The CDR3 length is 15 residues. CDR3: CASSQDTNSNQPQHF. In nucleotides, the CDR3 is TGTGCCAGCAGCCAAGACACCAATAGCAATCAGCCCCAGCATTTT.

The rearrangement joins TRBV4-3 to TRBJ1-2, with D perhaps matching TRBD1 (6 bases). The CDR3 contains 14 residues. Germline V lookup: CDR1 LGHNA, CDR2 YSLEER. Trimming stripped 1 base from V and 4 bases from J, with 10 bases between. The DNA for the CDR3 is TGCGCCAGCAGCCAAGTCCAGGGGCGCTATGGCTACACCTTC. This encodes CASSQVQGRYGYTF.

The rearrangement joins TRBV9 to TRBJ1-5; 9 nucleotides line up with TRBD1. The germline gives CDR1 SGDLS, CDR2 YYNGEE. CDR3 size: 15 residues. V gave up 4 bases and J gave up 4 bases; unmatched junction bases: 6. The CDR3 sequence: CASSLWDRVNQPQHF. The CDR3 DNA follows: TGTGCCAGCAGCCTTTGGGACAGGGTGAATCAGCCCCAGCATTTT.

CDR3 DNA: TGCGCCAGCTTTCGGACAGGGGGAACCGGGGAGCTGTTTTTT. Its translation: CASFRTGGTGELFF. The J gene is TRBJ2-2, the V gene TRBV5-1; 10 nucleotides match TRBD1. Germline-derived CDR1 and CDR2 are SGHRS and YFSETQ. V dropped 7 bases and J dropped 5; count of bases not matched to a gene: 5. The CDR3 covers 14 residues.

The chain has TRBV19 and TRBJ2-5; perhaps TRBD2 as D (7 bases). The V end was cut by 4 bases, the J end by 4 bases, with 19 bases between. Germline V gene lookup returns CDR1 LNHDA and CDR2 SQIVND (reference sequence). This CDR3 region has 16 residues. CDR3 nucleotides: TGTGCCAGTAGTAACTCCGGTGCGGGGGCACCAGAGACCCAGTACTTC. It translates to CASSNSGAGAPETQYF.

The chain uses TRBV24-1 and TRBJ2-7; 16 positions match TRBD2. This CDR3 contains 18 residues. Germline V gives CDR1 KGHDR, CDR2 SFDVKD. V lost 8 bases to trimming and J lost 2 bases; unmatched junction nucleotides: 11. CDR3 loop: CATTTGTSGGVSTYEQYF. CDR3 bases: TGTGCCACCACAACCGGGACTAGCGGGGGGGTCTCAACCTACGAGCAGTACTTC.

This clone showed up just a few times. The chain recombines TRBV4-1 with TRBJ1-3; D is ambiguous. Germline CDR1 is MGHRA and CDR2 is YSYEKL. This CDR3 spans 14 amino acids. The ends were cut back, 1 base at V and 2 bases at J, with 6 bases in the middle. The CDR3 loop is CASSQVRTGNTIYF. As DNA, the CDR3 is TGCGCCAGCAGCCAAGTACGGACTGGAAACACCATATATTTT.

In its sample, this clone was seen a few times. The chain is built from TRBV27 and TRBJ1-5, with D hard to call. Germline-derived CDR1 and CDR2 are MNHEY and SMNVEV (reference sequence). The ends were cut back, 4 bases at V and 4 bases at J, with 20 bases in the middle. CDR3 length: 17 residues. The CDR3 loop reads CASSSYPAQDPNQPQHF. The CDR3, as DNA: TGTGCCAGCAGTTCATACCCCGCGCAGGACCCGAATCAGCCCCAGCATTTT.

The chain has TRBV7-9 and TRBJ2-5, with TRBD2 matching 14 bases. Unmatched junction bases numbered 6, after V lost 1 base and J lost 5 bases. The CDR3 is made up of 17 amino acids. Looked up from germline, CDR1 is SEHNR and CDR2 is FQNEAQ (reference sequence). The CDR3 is CASSLVGTSGGRETQYF. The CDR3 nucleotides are TGTGCCAGCAGCTTAGTTGGGACTAGCGGGGGCCGGGAGACCCAGTACTTC.

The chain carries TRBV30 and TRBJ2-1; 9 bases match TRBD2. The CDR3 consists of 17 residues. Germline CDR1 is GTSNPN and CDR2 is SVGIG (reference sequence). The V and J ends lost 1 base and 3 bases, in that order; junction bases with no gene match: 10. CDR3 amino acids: CAWSGGLAGGIYNEQFF. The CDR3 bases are TGTGCCTGGAGTGGGGGACTAGCAGGGGGGATCTACAATGAGCAGTTCTTC.

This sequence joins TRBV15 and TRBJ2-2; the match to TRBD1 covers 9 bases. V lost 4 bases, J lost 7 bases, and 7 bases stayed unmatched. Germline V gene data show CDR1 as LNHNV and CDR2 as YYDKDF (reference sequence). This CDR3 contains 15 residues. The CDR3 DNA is TGTGCCACCAGCAAAGGGACAGGGTTTGGCGGGGAGCTGTTTTTT. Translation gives CATSKGTGFGGELFF. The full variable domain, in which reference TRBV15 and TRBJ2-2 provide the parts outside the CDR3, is DAMVIQNPRYQVTQFGKPVTLSCSQTLNHNVMYWYQQKSSQAPKLLFHYYDKDFNNEADTPDNFQSRRPNTSFCFLDIRSPGLGDTAMYLCATSKGTGFGGELFFGEGSRLTVL.

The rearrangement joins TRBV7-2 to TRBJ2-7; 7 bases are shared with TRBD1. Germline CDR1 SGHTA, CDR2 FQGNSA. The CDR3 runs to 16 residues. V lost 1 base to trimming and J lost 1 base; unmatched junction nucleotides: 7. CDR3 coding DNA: TGTGCCAGCAGCTTAGACCCGGGACAGATGTCCTACGAGCAGTACTTC. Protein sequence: CASSLDPGQMSYEQYF. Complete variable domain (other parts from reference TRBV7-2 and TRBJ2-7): GAGVSQSPSNKVTEKGKDVELRCDPISGHTALYWYRQSLGQGLEFLIYFQGNSAPDKSGLPSDRFSAERTGGSVSTLTIQRTQQEDSAVYLCASSLDPGQMSYEQYFGPGTRLTVT.

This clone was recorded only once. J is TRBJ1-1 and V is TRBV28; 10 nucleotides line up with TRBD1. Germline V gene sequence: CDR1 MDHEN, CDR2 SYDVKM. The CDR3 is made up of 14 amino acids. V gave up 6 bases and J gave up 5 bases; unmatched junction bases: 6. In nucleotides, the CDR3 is TGTGCCAGCAGCTGGGGACAGGGGTTTACTGAAGCTTTCTTT. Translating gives CASSWGQGFTEAFF.

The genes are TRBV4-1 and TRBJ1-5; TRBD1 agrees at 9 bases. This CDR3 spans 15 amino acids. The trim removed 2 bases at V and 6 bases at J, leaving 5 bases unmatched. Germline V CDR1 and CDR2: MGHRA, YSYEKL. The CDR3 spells CASSQPTGGRQPQHF. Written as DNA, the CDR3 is TGCGCCAGCAGCCAACCAACAGGGGGCCGTCAGCCCCAGCATTTT.

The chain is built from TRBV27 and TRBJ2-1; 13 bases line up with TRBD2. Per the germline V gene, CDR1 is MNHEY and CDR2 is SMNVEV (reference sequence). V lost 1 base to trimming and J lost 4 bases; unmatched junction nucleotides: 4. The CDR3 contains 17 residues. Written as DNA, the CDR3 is TGTGCCAGCAGTTTATGGGGACTAGCGGGGACTTACAATGAGCAGTTCTTC. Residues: CASSLWGLAGTYNEQFF.

This CDR3 reads CASSLRSSYNSPLHF. The DNA of the CDR3 is TGTGCCAGCAGCTTGAGGAGCTCCTATAATTCACCCCTCCACTTT. This rearrangement joins TRBV5-4 to TRBJ1-6, with D unclear. V shed 1 base and J shed 0 bases, with 5 bases lying between them. From germline, CDR1 is SGHNT and CDR2 YYREEE (reference sequence). This CDR3 region has 15 residues.

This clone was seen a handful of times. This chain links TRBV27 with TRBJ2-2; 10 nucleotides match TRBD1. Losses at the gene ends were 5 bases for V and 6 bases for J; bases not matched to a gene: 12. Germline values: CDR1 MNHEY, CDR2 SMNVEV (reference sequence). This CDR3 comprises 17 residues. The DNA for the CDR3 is TGTGCCAGCAGTCCCTTTAGGGGGACAGGGGTCGCCGGGGAGCTGTTTTTT. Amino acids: CASSPFRGTGVAGELFF.

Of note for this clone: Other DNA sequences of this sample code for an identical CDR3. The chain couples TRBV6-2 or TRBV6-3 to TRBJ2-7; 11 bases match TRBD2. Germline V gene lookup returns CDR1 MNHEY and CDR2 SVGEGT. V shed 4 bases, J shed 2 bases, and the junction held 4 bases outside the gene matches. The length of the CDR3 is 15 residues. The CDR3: CASSFSSGGPYEQYF. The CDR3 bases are TGTGCCAGCAGTTTCTCTAGCGGGGGGCCCTACGAGCAGTACTTC.

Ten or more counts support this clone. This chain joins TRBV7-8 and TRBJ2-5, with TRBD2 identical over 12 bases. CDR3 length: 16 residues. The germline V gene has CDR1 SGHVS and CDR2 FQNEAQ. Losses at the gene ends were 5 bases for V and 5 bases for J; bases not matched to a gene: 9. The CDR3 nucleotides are TGTGCCAGCAGCGTATCTAGCGGGGGGGGCTTGGAGACCCAGTACTTC. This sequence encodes CASSVSSGGGLETQYF.